The entry below describes one T cell receptor (beta chain). Its specificity is unknown. A sample-barcoded 5' primer and a J-beta primer mix were used in a second PCR of about 6 to 11 cycles. TCRdb re-analysed the 5' RACE reads in MiXCR, keeping a single row per CDR3 protein. The sample shows about 810,000 distinct CDR3 sequences, around 36% of them seen only once. The CDR3 totals 14 residues. CDR1 is MNHEY, CDR2 SVGAGI, per germline. V lost 7 bases, J lost 4 bases, and 13 bases lay in between. This record comes from a study of blood T cells in healthy people across ages. Study-level findings and limits: Estimates of total diversity, which came from one million sequenced T cells, were considered to be underestimates.

This receptor was identified in a young man in good health. Sample: blood. V is TRBV6-5 and J is TRBJ2-2; no firm D call. Here the CDR3 reads CASKEVWATGELFF. CDR3 nucleotide sequence: TGTGCCAGCAAAGAGGTCTGGGCCACCGGGGAGCTGTTTTTT.